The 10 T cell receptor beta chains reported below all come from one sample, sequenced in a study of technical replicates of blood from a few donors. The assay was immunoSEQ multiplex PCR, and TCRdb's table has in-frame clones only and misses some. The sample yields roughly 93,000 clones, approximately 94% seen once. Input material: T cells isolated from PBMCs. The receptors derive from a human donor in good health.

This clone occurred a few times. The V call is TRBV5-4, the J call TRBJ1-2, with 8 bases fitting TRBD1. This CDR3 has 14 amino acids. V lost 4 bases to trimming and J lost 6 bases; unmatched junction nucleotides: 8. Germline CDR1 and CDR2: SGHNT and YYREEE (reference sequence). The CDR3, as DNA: TGTGCCAGCAGCCGGGAGGACAGGGTTGATGGCTACACCTTC. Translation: CASSREDRVDGYTF.

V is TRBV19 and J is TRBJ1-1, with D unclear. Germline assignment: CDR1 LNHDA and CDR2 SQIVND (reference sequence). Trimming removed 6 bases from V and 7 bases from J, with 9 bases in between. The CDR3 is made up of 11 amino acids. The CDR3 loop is CASRIGVEAFF. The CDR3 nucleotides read TGTGCCAGTAGGATCGGGGTTGAAGCTTTCTTT.

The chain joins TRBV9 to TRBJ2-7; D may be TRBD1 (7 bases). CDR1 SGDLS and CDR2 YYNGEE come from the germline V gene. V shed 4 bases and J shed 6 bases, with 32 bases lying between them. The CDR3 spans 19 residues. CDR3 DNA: TGTGCCAGCAGCCCGAGAGGGGGACAGTCGAGGGGGACTCCGTCCGAGCAGTACTTC. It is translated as CASSPRGGQSRGTPSEQYF.

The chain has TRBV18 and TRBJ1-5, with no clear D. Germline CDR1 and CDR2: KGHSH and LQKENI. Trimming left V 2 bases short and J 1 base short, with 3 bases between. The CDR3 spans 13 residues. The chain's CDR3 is CASSPESNQPQHF. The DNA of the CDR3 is TGTGCCAGCTCACCAGAGAGCAATCAGCCCCAGCATTTT.

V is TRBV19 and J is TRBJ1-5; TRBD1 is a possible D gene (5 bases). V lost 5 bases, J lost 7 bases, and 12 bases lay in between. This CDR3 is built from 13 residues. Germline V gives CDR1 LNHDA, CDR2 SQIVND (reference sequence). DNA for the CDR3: TGTGCCAGTAGTTCAGGGTTCGGACAGCCCCAGCATTTT. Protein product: CASSSGFGQPQHF.

CDR3 residues: CASSLWASGSGEQFF. The CDR3 DNA follows: TGTGCCAGCAGCTTATGGGCTAGCGGGTCGGGAGAGCAGTTCTTC. V usage is TRBV7-2 and J usage is TRBJ2-1; 8 positions match TRBD2. The CDR3 is made up of 15 amino acids. Trimming took 2 bases from V and 10 from J; bases not matched to a gene: 10. CDR1 is SGHTA and CDR2 is FQGNSA in the germline V gene.

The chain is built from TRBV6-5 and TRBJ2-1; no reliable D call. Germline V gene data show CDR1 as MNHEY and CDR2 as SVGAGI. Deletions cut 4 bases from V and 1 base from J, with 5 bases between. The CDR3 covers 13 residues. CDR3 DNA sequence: TGTGCCAGCAGTTTCGGGTCCTACAATGAGCAGTTCTTC. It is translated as CASSFGSYNEQFF.

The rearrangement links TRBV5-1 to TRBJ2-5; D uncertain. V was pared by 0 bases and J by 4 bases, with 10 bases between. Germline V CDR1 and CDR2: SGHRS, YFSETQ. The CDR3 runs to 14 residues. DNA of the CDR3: TGCGCCAGCAGCTTGGGGCAGATCATAGAGACCCAGTACTTC. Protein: CASSLGQIIETQYF.

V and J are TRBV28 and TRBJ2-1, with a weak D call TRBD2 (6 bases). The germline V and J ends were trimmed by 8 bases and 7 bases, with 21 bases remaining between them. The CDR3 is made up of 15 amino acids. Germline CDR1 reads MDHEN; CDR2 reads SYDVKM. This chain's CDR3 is CASGALSGGRNEQFF. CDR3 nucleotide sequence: TGTGCCAGCGGGGCCCTTAGTGGGGGGAGGAATGAGCAGTTCTTC. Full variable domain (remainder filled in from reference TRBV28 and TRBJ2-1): DVKVTQSSRYLVKRTGEKVFLECVQDMDHENMFWYRQDPGLGLRLIYFSYDVKMKEKGDIPEGYSVSREKKERFSLILESASTNQTSMYLCASGALSGGRNEQFFGPGTRLTVL.

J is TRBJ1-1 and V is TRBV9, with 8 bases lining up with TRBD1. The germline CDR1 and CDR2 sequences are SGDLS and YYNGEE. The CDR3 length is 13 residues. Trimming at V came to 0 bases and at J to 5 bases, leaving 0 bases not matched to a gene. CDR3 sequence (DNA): TGTGCCAGCAGCGTAGACAGGGGGACTGAAGCTTTCTTT. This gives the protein CASSVDRGTEAFF.